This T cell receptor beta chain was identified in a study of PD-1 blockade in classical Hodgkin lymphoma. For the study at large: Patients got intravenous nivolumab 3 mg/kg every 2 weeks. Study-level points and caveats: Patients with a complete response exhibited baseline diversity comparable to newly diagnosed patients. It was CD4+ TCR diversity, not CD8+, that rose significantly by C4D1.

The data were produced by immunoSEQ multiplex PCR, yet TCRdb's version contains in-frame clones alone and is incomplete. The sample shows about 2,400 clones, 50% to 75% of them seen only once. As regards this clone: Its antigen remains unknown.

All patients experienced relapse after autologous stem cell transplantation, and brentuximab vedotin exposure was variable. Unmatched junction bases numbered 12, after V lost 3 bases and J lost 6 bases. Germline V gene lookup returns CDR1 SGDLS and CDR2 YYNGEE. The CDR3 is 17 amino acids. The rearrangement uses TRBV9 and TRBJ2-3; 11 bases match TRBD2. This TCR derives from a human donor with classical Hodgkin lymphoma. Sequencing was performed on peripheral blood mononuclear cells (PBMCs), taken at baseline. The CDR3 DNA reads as TGTGCCAGCAGCGCCCCCCTTAGCGGGGGGGCGGCGGATACGCAGTATTTT. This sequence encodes CASSAPLSGGAADTQYF.